The next 32 T cell receptor beta chains were all read from a single sample in a study of tumor-infiltrating lymphocytes in primary liver carcinoma. From roughly 500 ng total RNA, TCR beta cDNA was generated with a primer in the constant region. Three rounds of nested multiplex PCR with slightly modified ARM-PCR produced TCR beta libraries. TRBV1-TRBV30 forward and Cbeta reverse primers drove the first two approximately 10-cycle rounds. One entry per CDR3 protein, called by TCRdb with MiXCR from the multiplex PCR reads. The table lists 70,000 to 75,000 distinct CDR3 sequences, over 60% of them singletons. Extraction of RNA together with DNA used 20-30 mg of unsorted bulk tissue. Sequenced sample: liver tumor tissue from sampling region 4. Subset noted: tumor region T4, right-lateral pole. The source of these receptors is a man aged 35-49 years with primary liver carcinoma and hepatitis B virus infection.

About this clonotype itself: At one boundary the junction diverges from the germline segment, which might be a read error. This chain joins TRBV10-3 and TRBJ2-3; 7 bases are a match to TRBD2. CDR3 length equals 15 residues. CDR1 is ENHRY, CDR2 SYGVKD, per germline. The CDR3 DNA reads as TGTGCCATCAGTGAGGTCGCTAGCGGAGGAGATACGAAGTATTTT. Translated: CAISEVASGGDTKYF.

The genes are TRBV9 and TRBJ2-2, with 7 bases fitting TRBD1. V gave up 0 bases and J gave up 8 bases; unmatched junction bases: 7. The CDR3 covers 15 residues. Germline CDR1 SGDLS, CDR2 YYNGEE. The CDR3 DNA follows: TGTGCCAGCAGCGTAGCGGGGACAGCGAATGGGGAGCTGTTTTTT. Translated, it gives CASSVAGTANGELFF.

The rearrangement joins TRBV28 to TRBJ2-4, with D unresolved. Trimming shortened V by 7 bases and J by 14 bases, and 21 bases separated the two germline ends. CDR3 length: 13 residues. CDR1 and CDR2 from the germline V gene are MDHEN and SYDVKM. Here the CDR3 reads CASIGSALRVEYF. The CDR3, as DNA: TGTGCCAGCATTGGTTCGGCCCTACGTGTTGAGTACTTC.

In the case of this clonotype: This sequence may be a read error, since a much larger clone differs from it by one base. The CDR3, as DNA: TGTGCCAGCACTTTGCAACAGGAGGATGGCTACACCTTC. Translation gives CASTLQQEDGYTF. The chain carries TRBV28 and TRBJ1-2; tentatively, D is TRBD1 (5 bases). Trimming cost V 7 bases and J 6 bases, with 15 bases left between them. This CDR3 is 13 amino acids long. Germline-derived CDR1 and CDR2 are MDHEN and SYDVKM.

Remarks on this clonotype: At one end the junction does not follow the germline gene, possibly because of a read error. For the CDR3, the DNA is TGTGCCAGCAGTGTGGGCGGCACAGATTCGCAGTATTTT. It is translated as CASSVGGTDSQYF. J is TRBJ2-3 and V is TRBV12-3 or TRBV12-4; D unresolved. The CDR3 is 13 residues long.

In this sample, this clonotype turned up once. The chain joins TRBV4-2 to TRBJ2-7; TRBD2 is a possible D gene (6 bases). V was trimmed by 9 bases and J by 0 bases, leaving 15 bases between them. The CDR3 contains 14 residues. Germline V gene sequence: CDR1 LGHNA, CDR2 YNFKEQ. The CDR3 nucleotides read TGTGCCAGTGGCCAAGAGCGGGTCTCCTACGAGCAGTACTTC. Its protein is CASGQERVSYEQYF.

This chain connects TRBV6-5 to TRBJ2-7; 7 bases are shared with TRBD2. Looked up from germline, CDR1 is MNHEY and CDR2 is SVGAGI. V was clipped by 7 bases and J by 1 base; unmatched bases: 10. The CDR3 totals 15 residues. The DNA of the CDR3 is TGTGCCAGCACCGCACGAGGACTAGGATCCTACGAGCAGTACTTC. This codes for CASTARGLGSYEQYF.

This clonotype came up many times. This rearrangement joins TRBV10-3 to TRBJ2-7, with a weak D call TRBD1 (6 bases). The CDR3 totals 15 residues. Germline CDR1 reads ENHRY; CDR2 reads SYGVKD. Deletions cut 6 bases from V and 3 bases from J, with 18 bases between. CDR3 bases: TGTGCCATCAGCGCAGGAGGACAGCAAGGCTACGAGCAGTACTTC. It translates to CAISAGGQQGYEQYF.

In its sample, this clonotype was seen many times. This chain joins TRBV7-8 and TRBJ2-2; D unresolved. CDR3 size: 12 residues. V was cut by 2 bases and J by 3 bases, with 1 base left in between. Germline V lookup: CDR1 SGHVS, CDR2 FQNEAQ. CDR3 in amino acids: CASSLHTGELFF. CDR3 sequence (DNA): TGTGCCAGCAGCTTACACACCGGGGAGCTGTTTTTT.

On this clonotype itself: Here the CDR3 omits its conserved ending phenylalanine or tryptophan, so a read error is the likely source. V and J are TRBV11-3 and TRBJ1-1; the D is unclear. This CDR3 has 14 residues. The germline V gene encodes CDR1 SGHNT and CDR2 YENEEA. CDR3 DNA sequence: TGTGCCAGCAGTTTCGCACCCATGAACACCGAAGCTTTCCTT. It translates to CASSFAPMNTEAFL.

This clonotype was observed once. This chain connects TRBV2 to TRBJ2-3; D is possibly TRBD1 or TRBD2 (5 bases each). Germline V gene data show CDR1 as SNHLY and CDR2 as FYNNEI. The CDR3 has 14 amino acids. V was trimmed by 5 bases and J by 2 bases, leaving 11 bases between them. DNA for the CDR3: TGTGCCAGCAGTAGCCGGGACCTCACAGATACGCAGTATTTT. It translates to CASSSRDLTDTQYF. Using reference TRBV2 and TRBJ2-3 for the parts outside the CDR3, the full variable domain is EPEVTQTPSHQVTQMGQEVILRCVPISNHLYFYWYRQILGQKVEFLVSFYNNEISEKSEIFDDQFSVERPDGSNFTLKIRSTKLEDSAMYFCASSSRDLTDTQYFGPGTRLTVL.

This sequence joins TRBV19 and TRBJ2-5; possibly TRBD1 or TRBD2 for D (7 bases each). CDR1 and CDR2 (germline): LNHDA, SQIVND (reference sequence). The CDR3 is 15 residues long. Between the trimmed V and J ends, which lost 3 bases and 7 bases, there was a span of 18 bases. The CDR3 bases are TGTGCCAGTAGTATCTCAGGGGGGAGGGACGGGACCCAGTACTTC. This translates into CASSISGGRDGTQYF.

The V call is TRBV29-1, the J call TRBJ2-2; D gene uncertain. The V and J ends lost 3 bases and 8 bases respectively, with 10 bases between them. Germline V lookup: CDR1 SQVTM, CDR2 ANQGSEA. CDR3 size: 12 residues. CDR3 region: CSVDVPPGELFF. CDR3 in DNA: TGCAGCGTTGACGTCCCACCTGGGGAGCTGTTTTTT.

This clonotype was seen many times. V gene TRBV28 combines with J gene TRBJ1-1; D is undetermined. CDR1 MDHEN and CDR2 SYDVKM come from the germline V gene. Trimming stripped 8 bases from V and 1 base from J, with 8 bases between. This CDR3 comprises 12 residues. DNA of the CDR3: TGTGCCAGCTTCTCGGGGAACACTGAAGCTTTCTTT. Its translation: CASFSGNTEAFF.

In regard to this clonotype: No conserved phenylalanine or tryptophan ends this CDR3, so it is likely a read error. The chain uses TRBV29-1 and TRBJ2-1, with 13 bases that match TRBD2. In germline, CDR1 is SQVTM, CDR2 ANQGSEA. V gave up 7 bases and J gave up 3 bases; unmatched junction bases: 6. The CDR3 consists of 15 residues. CDR3 sequence (DNA): TGCAGCGCCACGGGACTAGCGGGACTCTACAATGAGCAGTTCCTC. This sequence encodes CSATGLAGLYNEQFL.

As for this clonotype: At one boundary the junction diverges from the germline segment, which might be a read error. This chain joins TRBV11-2 and TRBJ2-1; D not certain. Germline values: CDR1 SGHAT, CDR2 FQNNGV. The CDR3 consists of 13 residues. In DNA, the CDR3 is TGTGCCAGCAGCTTGAATTATGCCTATGAGCACTTCTTC. It codes for CASSLNYAYEHFF.

This clonotype was seen at least ten times. The V call is TRBV6-6, the J call TRBJ1-6, with D unresolved. The V and J ends lost 2 bases and 7 bases respectively, with 15 bases between them. Germline V gene lookup returns CDR1 MNHNY and CDR2 SVGAGI (reference sequence). CDR3 length: 16 residues. The CDR3 region is CASSYGSWGGNSPLHF. The CDR3 DNA reads as TGTGCCAGCAGTTACGGCTCCTGGGGAGGCAATTCACCCCTCCACTTT.

A single count supports this clonotype. This is likely a read error, given that the CDR3 carries no conserved phenylalanine or tryptophan at its end. V usage is TRBV6-5 and J usage is TRBJ2-4, with D possibly called TRBD1 or TRBD2 (5 bases each). The length of the CDR3 is 16 residues. Germline V gene data show CDR1 as MNHEY and CDR2 as SVGAGI. CDR3 region: CASGYRGQRGENIQYS. CDR3 in DNA: TGTGCCAGCGGTTACCGTGGGCAGAGGGGAGAAAACATCCAGTACTCC.

A note on this clonotype: The junction shows a germline mismatch at one end, possibly a read error. The chain uses TRBV13 and TRBJ2-5; TRBD2 is a possible D gene (5 bases). CDR1 and CDR2 from the germline V gene are PRHDT and FYEKMQ (reference sequence). The length of the CDR3 is 13 residues. CDR3 in DNA: TGTGCCGGCAGCTCCGGGCTCGGGGAGACCCAGTATTTC. Translated, it gives CAGSSGLGETQYF.

On this clonotype: One base away lies a much larger clone, so this may be a sequencing read error. The V call is TRBV28, the J call TRBJ2-7, with 7 nucleotides matching TRBD2. Looked up from germline, CDR1 is MDHEN and CDR2 is SYDVKM. There are 13 residues in the CDR3. In DNA, the CDR3 is TGTGCCAGCAGAGGGACTAATGTCGACGAGAAGTACTTC. Protein sequence: CASRGTNVDEKYF.

Turning to this clonotype: A read error is possible here, since a much larger clone lies one base away. V gene TRBV7-9 combines with J gene TRBJ2-7; the D gene is possibly TRBD1 (6 bases). This CDR3 has 13 residues. From germline, CDR1 is SEHNR and CDR2 FQNEAQ (reference sequence). CDR3 in amino acids: CASSRDTSYEQHF. Written as DNA, the CDR3 is TGTGCCAGCAGCCGGGACACCTCCTACGAGCAGCACTTC. Drawing the rest from reference TRBV7-9 and TRBJ2-7, the complete variable domain is DTGVSQNPRHKITKRGQNVTFRCDPISEHNRLYWYRQTLGQGPEFLTYFQNEAQLEKSRLLSDRFSAERPKGSFSTLEIQRTEQGDSAMYLCASSRDTSYEQHFGPGTRLTVT.

On this clonotype: Because the CDR3 is missing its conserved closing phenylalanine or tryptophan, this is likely a read error. This chain joins TRBV12-3 or TRBV12-4 and TRBJ2-7, with 7 bases that match TRBD2. CDR3 length: 14 amino acids. CDR3 in amino acids: CANSLGEGIYEQYY. Here the CDR3 DNA reads TGTGCCAACAGTTTAGGGGAGGGAATCTACGAGCAGTACTAC.

To note about this clonotype: Because it lacks the conserved phenylalanine or tryptophan at the end, this CDR3 is likely a read error. The chain couples TRBV6-1 to TRBJ2-7, with 8 bases identical to TRBD1. This CDR3 is 14 amino acids long. CDR1 is MNHNS, CDR2 SASEGT, per germline. Unmatched junction bases numbered 4, after V lost 6 bases and J lost 0 bases. The CDR3 DNA follows: TGTGCCAGCAGAGCGGACAGGGCCTCCTACGAGCAGTACCTC. Its protein product is CASRADRASYEQYL.

This rearrangement joins TRBV29-1 to TRBJ2-3, with TRBD2 matching 8 bases. Germline V gene lookup returns CDR1 SQVTM and CDR2 ANQGSEA. This CDR3 has 11 residues. V lost 6 bases to trimming and J lost 11 bases; unmatched junction nucleotides: 7. In DNA, the CDR3 is TGCAGCGTCGGGAGGGGAGACATGCAGTATTTT. This encodes CSVGRGDMQYF.

In this sample, this clonotype turned up once. In this CDR3 the conserved last residue, phenylalanine or tryptophan, is missing, so a read error is likely. The rearrangement joins TRBV12-3 or TRBV12-4 to TRBJ2-5; weak D call: TRBD1 (6 bases). The CDR3 runs to 13 residues. The CDR3 reads CASSRDTQEIQYL. CDR3 coding DNA: TGTGCCAGCAGCCGGGACACCCAAGAGATCCAGTACTTG.

By frequency in the sample, this clonotype is medium-sized. This chain uses TRBV11-2 with TRBJ2-6; TRBD1 agrees at 7 bases. The germline V gene has CDR1 SGHAT and CDR2 FQNNGV. The CDR3 runs to 16 residues. Unmatched junction bases numbered 7, after V lost 6 bases and J lost 2 bases. As DNA, the CDR3 is TGTGCCAGCAGGCCGGGACAGAGACCTGGGGCCAACGTCCTGACTTTC. This gives the protein CASRPGQRPGANVLTF.

With regard to this clonotype: A junction boundary mismatches the germline segment, possibly from a read error. The chain uses TRBV12-3 or TRBV12-4 and TRBJ2-5; 10 nucleotides match TRBD2. CDR3 length equals 15 residues. The CDR3 loop reads CASSPSGRALETQYF. CDR3 bases: TGCGCCAGCAGCCCCAGCGGGAGGGCCTTAGAGACCCAGTACTTC.

Ten or more counts support this clonotype. The chain is built from TRBV6-1 and TRBJ2-7, with D perhaps matching TRBD1 (6 bases). The CDR3 length is 14 residues. Trimming stripped 6 bases from V and 3 bases from J, with 15 bases between. Germline V lookup: CDR1 MNHNS, CDR2 SASEGT. DNA of the CDR3: TGTGCCAGCAGGGCCAGGGGCGAGAGCTACGAGCAGTACTTC. It translates to CASRARGESYEQYF.

This clonotype was recorded once. The junction differs from germline at one of its ends, possibly a read error. This chain links TRBV29-1 with TRBJ1-1, with TRBD1 matching over 9 bases. The germline V gene encodes CDR1 SQVTM and CDR2 ANQGSEA. This CDR3 region has 10 residues. CDR3 sequence reads: CSVTTGGAFF. CDR3 bases: TGTAGCGTTACGACAGGGGGAGCTTTCTTT.

Regarding this clonotype: A read error may account for a junction end that differs from germline. The chain carries TRBV6-5 and TRBJ2-7; 11 bases align to TRBD2. The CDR3 totals 19 residues. The germline CDR1 and CDR2 sequences are MNHEY and SVGAGI. The CDR3 sequence: CTSSYASDTGTSGTYERYF. The CDR3 DNA reads as TGTACCAGCAGTTACGCCTCGGATACCGGGACTAGCGGAACTTACGAGCGGTACTTC.

This clonotype came up many times. The chain links TRBV29-1 to TRBJ1-5, with 9 bases aligning to TRBD1. Germline V gene data show CDR1 as SQVTM and CDR2 as ANQGSEA. This CDR3 has 14 amino acids. The J segment lost 4 bases and the V segment lost 5 bases, leaving 6 bases of the junction unmatched. CDR3 bases: TGCAGCGTTTCATCTGGGACAGGGAATCAGCCCCAGCATTTT. Encoded protein: CSVSSGTGNQPQHF.

The V and J genes are TRBV11-2 and TRBJ2-3; the D gene could be TRBD1 or TRBD2 (6 bases each). Germline V gives CDR1 SGHAT, CDR2 FQNNGV. The V end was cut by 6 bases, the J end by 2 bases, with 18 bases between. The length of the CDR3 is 16 residues. The CDR3 bases are TGTGCCAGCAGTCCGCTGGGGGGCAGGGACACAGATACGCAGTATTTT. Translating it yields CASSPLGGRDTDTQYF.